A single T cell receptor (beta chain) is shown here with its context. Its antigen is not identified. This sample is part of a study of T cells in Graves' hyperthyroidism and ophthalmopathy. The CDR3 spans 16 residues. Per the germline V gene, CDR1 is LGHNA and CDR2 is YSLEER. V lost 2 bases to trimming and J lost 7 bases; unmatched junction nucleotides: 8. Regarding the study as a whole: Ophthalmopathy was identified by the model a median about 6.8 months ahead of onset.

There were TCR beta CDR3 regions amplified from RNA transcripts. Carried out on the TCR CDR3, a first-round RT-PCR used the HTBI primer set. TCRdb analysed the multiplex PCR reads with MiXCR anew, one entry per CDR3 protein. The table includes about 500,000 distinct CDR3 sequences, around 17% detected once. The sequencing input was blood. This receptor was taken from a young woman with Graves' hyperthyroidism. The chain joins TRBV4-3 to TRBJ2-2; 9 positions match TRBD1. CDR3 residues: CASSQIQGALGGELFF. DNA for the CDR3: TGCGCCAGCAGCCAAATACAGGGGGCCCTCGGCGGGGAGCTGTTTTTT.